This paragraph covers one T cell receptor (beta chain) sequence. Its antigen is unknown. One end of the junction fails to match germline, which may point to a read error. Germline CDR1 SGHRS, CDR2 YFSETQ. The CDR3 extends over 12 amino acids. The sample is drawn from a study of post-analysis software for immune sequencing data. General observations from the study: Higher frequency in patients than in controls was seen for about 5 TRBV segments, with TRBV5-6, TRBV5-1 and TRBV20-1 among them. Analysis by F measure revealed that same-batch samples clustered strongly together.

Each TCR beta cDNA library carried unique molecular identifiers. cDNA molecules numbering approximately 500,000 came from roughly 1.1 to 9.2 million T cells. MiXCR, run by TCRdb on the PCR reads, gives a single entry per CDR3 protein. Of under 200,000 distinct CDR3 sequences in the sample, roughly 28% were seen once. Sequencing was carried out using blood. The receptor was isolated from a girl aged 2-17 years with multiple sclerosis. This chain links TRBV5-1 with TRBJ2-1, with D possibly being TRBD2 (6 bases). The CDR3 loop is CASSLVRGEQFF. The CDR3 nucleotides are TGCGCTAGCAGCTTGGTCCGGGGGGAGCAGTTCTTC.